This T cell receptor (beta chain) stems from a study of identical twins. In this sample, this clonotype turned up a few times. One entry per CDR3 protein results from TCRdb running MiXCR on the 5' RACE reads. The sample lists around 500,000 distinct CDR3 sequences, approximately 15% seen once, with around 0.57% in the top ten. The CDR3 has 14 residues. Germline V gene data show CDR1 as SGHTA and CDR2 as FQGNSA. V lost 3 bases, J lost 4 bases, and 6 bases stayed unmatched. The sample also formed part of further work on yellow fever vaccine responses in identical twins.

The chain has TRBV7-2 and TRBJ2-7; 7 nucleotides agree with TRBD2. This receptor was identified in a woman aged 18-29 years in good health. The sample was CD4+ T cells sorted from blood. This chain's CDR3 is CASSFLGLPYEQYF. Here the CDR3 DNA reads TGTGCCAGCAGCTTTTTGGGACTACCATACGAGCAGTACTTC.